This TCR beta chain was obtained from a study of cytomegalovirus exposure and HLA in healthy donors. The PCR made use of 60 Vbeta and 13 Jbeta primers. Here immunoSEQ multiplex PCR was the method, and the copy in TCRdb shows in-frame clones only, minus some. The repertoire includes 140,000 to 150,000 clones, 60% to 85% of them detected once, and 1.8% sits in the top ten. With 9 bases clipped from V and 0 bases from J, the junction kept 6 bases outside the gene matches. Per the germline V gene, CDR1 is MNHEY and CDR2 is SMNVEV (reference sequence). The length of the CDR3 is 15 residues. Whole-study results and caveats: A link between a missense DCLRE1C variant and TCR beta V- and J-gene trimming emerged from a later analysis.

This clone has a handful of counts. The antigen is undetermined. The receptor comes from a man aged 40-49 years in good health and CMV-seronegative. The chain links TRBV27 to TRBJ1-4; TRBD1 agrees at 8 bases. The specimen sequenced was PBMCs. CDR3 sequence (DNA): TGTGCCAGTCACACAGGGGGTGCAACTAATGAAAAACTGTTTTTT. The encoded protein is CASHTGGATNEKLFF.